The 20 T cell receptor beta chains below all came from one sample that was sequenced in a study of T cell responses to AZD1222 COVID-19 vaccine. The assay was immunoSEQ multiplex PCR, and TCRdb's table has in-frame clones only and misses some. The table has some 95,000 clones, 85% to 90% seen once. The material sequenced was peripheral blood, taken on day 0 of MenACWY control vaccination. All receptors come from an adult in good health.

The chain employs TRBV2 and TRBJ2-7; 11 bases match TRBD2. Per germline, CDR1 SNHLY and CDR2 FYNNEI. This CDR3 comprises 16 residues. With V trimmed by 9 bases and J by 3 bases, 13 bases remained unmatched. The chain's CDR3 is CASSRLVTSGDYEQYF. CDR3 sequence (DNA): TGTGCCAGTAGCCGCCTCGTGACTAGCGGGGACTACGAGCAGTACTTC.

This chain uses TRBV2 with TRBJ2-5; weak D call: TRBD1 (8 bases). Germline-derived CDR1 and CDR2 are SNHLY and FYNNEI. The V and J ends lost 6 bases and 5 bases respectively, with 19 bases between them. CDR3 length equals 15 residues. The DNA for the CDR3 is TGTGCCAGCAGGAGAACAGGGGGGGCGTACGAGACCCAGTACTTC. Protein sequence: CASRRTGGAYETQYF.

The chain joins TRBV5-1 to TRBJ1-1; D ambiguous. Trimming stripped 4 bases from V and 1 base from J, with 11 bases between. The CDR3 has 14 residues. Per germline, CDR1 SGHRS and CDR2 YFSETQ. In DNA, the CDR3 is TGCGCCAGCAGCCCGCCGGGAAGGAACACTGAAGCTTTCTTT. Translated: CASSPPGRNTEAFF.

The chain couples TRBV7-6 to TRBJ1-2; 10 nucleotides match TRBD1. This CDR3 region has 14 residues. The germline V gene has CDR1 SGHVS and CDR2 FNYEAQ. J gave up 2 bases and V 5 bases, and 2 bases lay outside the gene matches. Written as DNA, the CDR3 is TGTGCCAGCAGCCCGGGACAGGGGAACTATGGCTACACCTTC. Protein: CASSPGQGNYGYTF.

CDR3 nucleotide sequence: TGCGCCAGCAGCCAAGTTTCAGCCACCTACGAGCAGTACTTC. Translation: CASSQVSATYEQYF. This chain links TRBV4-1 with TRBJ2-7; D is undetermined. CDR3 length: 14 residues. Germline values: CDR1 MGHRA, CDR2 YSYEKL. Trimming left V 1 base short and J 2 bases short, with 9 bases between.

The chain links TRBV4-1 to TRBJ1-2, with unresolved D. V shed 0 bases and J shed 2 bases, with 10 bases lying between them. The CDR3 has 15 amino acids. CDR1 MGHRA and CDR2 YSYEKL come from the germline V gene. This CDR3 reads CASSQDLWVNYGYTF. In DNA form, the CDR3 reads TGCGCCAGCAGCCAAGATTTATGGGTGAACTATGGCTACACCTTC.

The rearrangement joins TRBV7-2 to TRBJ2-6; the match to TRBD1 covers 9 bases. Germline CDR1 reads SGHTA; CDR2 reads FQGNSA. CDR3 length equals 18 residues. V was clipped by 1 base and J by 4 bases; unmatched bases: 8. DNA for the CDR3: TGTGCCAGCAGCTTAGTTGGGGGGACAGGGACCGGGGCCAACGTCCTGACTTTC. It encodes CASSLVGGTGTGANVLTF.

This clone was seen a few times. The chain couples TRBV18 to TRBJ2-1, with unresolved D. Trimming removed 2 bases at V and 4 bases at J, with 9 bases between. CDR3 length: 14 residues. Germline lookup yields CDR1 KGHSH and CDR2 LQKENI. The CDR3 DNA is TGTGCCAGCTCACCAGTCGCGGTATACAATGAGCAGTTCTTC. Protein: CASSPVAVYNEQFF.

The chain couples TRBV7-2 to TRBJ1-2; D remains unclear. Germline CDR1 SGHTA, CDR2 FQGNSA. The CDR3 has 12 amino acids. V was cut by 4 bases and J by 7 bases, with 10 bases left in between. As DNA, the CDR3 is TGTGCCAGCAGCTCCCTAGCGCCTGGCTACACCTTC. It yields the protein CASSSLAPGYTF. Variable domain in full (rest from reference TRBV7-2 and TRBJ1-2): GAGVSQSPSNKVTEKGKDVELRCDPISGHTALYWYRQSLGQGLEFLIYFQGNSAPDKSGLPSDRFSAERTGGSVSTLTIQRTQQEDSAVYLCASSSLAPGYTFGSGTRLTVV.

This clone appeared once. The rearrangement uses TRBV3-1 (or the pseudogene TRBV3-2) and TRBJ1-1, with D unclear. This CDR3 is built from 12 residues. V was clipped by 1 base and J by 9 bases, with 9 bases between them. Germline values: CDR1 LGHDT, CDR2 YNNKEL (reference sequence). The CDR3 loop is CASSQVRQQAFF. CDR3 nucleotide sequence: TGTGCCAGCAGCCAAGTTCGGCAGCAAGCTTTCTTT.

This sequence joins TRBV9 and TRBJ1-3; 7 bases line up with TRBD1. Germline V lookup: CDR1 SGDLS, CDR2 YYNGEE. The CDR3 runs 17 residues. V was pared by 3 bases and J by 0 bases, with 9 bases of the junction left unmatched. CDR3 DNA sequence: TGTGCCAGCAGCGCCGGGGACAGCCCATCCTCTGGAAACACCATATATTTT. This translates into CASSAGDSPSSGNTIYF.

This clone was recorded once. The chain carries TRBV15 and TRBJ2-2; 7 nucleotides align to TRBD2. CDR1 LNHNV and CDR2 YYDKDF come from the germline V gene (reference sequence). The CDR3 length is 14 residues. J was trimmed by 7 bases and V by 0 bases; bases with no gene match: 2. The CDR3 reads CATSRDREGGELFF. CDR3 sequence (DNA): TGTGCCACCAGCAGAGACAGGGAGGGCGGGGAGCTGTTTTTT. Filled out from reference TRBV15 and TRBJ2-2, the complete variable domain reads DAMVIQNPRYQVTQFGKPVTLSCSQTLNHNVMYWYQQKSSQAPKLLFHYYDKDFNNEADTPDNFQSRRPNTSFCFLDIRSPGLGDTAMYLCATSRDREGGELFFGEGSRLTVL.

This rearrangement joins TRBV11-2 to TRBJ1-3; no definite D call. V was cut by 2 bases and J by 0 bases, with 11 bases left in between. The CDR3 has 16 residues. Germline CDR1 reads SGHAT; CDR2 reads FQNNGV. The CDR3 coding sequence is TGTGCCAGCAGCTTAAGGGTACGGATCTCTGGAAACACCATATATTTT. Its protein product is CASSLRVRISGNTIYF.

The CDR3 sequence is CASSLGQTLSGANVLTF. In DNA form, the CDR3 reads TGTGCCAGCAGTTTGGGACAGACCCTATCTGGGGCCAACGTCCTGACTTTC. The chain recombines TRBV27 with TRBJ2-6; 7 nucleotides line up with TRBD1. CDR3 length equals 17 residues. With 3 bases clipped from V and 1 base from J, the junction kept 6 bases outside the gene matches. Germline values: CDR1 MNHEY, CDR2 SMNVEV (reference sequence).

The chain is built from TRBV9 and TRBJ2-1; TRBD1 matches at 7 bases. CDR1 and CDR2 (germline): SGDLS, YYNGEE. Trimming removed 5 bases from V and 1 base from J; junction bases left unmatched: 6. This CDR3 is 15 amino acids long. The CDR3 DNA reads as TGTGCCAGCAGTCAGGGGGTCACGTCCTACAATGAGCAGTTCTTC. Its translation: CASSQGVTSYNEQFF.

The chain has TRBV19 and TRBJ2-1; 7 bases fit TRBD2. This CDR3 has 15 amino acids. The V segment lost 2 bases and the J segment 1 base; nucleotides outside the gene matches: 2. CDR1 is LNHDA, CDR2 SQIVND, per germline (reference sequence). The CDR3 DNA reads TGTGCCAGTAGTATAAGGGGAGGGTCCTACAATGAGCAGTTCTTC. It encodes CASSIRGGSYNEQFF.

CDR3 DNA: TGTGCCAGCACCACCCCCGGGGGCAGCTATGGCTACACCTTC. Protein: CASTTPGGSYGYTF. The chain recombines TRBV6-5 with TRBJ1-2; a weak D match, TRBD1 (6 bases). There are 14 residues in the CDR3. V gave up 7 bases and J gave up 4 bases, with 16 bases separating them. CDR1 is MNHEY and CDR2 is SVGAGI in the germline V gene.

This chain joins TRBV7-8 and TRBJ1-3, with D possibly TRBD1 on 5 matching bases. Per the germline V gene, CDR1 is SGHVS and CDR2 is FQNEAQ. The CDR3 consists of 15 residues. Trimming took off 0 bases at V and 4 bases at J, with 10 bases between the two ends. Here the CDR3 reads CASSLALGAGNTIYF. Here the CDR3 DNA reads TGTGCCAGCAGCTTAGCGCTTGGGGCCGGAAACACCATATATTTT.

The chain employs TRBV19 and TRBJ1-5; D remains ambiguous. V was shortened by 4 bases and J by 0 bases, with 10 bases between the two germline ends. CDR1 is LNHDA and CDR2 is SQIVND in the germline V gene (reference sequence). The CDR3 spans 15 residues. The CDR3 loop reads CASSSTHYSNQPQHF. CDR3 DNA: TGTGCCAGTAGTAGCACCCACTATAGCAATCAGCCCCAGCATTTT.

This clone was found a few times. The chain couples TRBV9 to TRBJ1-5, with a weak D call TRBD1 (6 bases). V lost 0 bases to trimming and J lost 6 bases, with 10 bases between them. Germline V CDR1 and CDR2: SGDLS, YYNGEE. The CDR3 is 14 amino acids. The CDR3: CASSVGGASQPQHF. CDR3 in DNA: TGTGCCAGCAGCGTAGGGGGGGCCTCTCAGCCCCAGCATTTT.